The 30 T cell receptor beta chains presented below share a single source sample, sequenced in a study of identical twins. One entry per CDR3 protein results from TCRdb running MiXCR on the 5' RACE reads. Seen here are 640,000 or so distinct CDR3 sequences, 6.1% observed once, and the top ten hold roughly 2%. The sample consisted of naive T cells sorted from blood. These TCRs come from a man between 18 and 35 years old in good health.

The chain uses TRBV4-1 and TRBJ2-1; TRBD2 matches 10 bases. The CDR3 loop spans 15 amino acids. Trimming took 6 bases from V and 7 from J; bases not matched to a gene: 9. The germline CDR1 and CDR2 sequences are MGHRA and YSYEKL. CDR3 in DNA: TGCGCCAGCAGAGATCTAGCGGGAGTTGTTAATGAGCAGTTCTTC. This encodes CASRDLAGVVNEQFF.

At least ten counts were recorded for this clonotype. The chain is built from TRBV12-3 or TRBV12-4 and TRBJ2-7; 7 nucleotides line up with TRBD1. V trimming: 5 bases; J trimming: 0 bases; junction bases outside the gene matches: 4. This CDR3 is built from 14 residues. As DNA, the CDR3 is TGTGCCAGCAGTCCTGGGACAGTCTCCTACGAGCAGTACTTC. This sequence encodes CASSPGTVSYEQYF.

There are many counts of this clonotype. The V and J genes are TRBV4-1 and TRBJ2-1, with TRBD2 as a possible D gene (6 bases). The CDR3 consists of 13 residues. The V and J ends lost 0 bases and 9 bases respectively, with 9 bases between them. Germline assignment: CDR1 MGHRA and CDR2 YSYEKL. The CDR3 spells CASSQEEGSEQFF. In DNA, the CDR3 is TGCGCCAGCAGCCAAGAGGAGGGAAGTGAGCAGTTCTTC.

This clonotype was counted at least ten times. The V call is TRBV28, the J call TRBJ2-1; tentatively, D is TRBD2 (6 bases). With 7 bases removed from V and 6 bases from J, the gap between germline ends came to 13 bases. Germline V lookup: CDR1 MDHEN, CDR2 SYDVKM. This CDR3 has 13 amino acids. CDR3 nucleotides: TGTGCCAGCAAGGCGGGACCACGCAATGAGCAGTTCTTC. The encoded protein is CASKAGPRNEQFF.

The chain uses TRBV18 and TRBJ2-1; D not resolved. The CDR3 consists of 15 residues. The V end was cut by 3 bases, the J end by 0 bases, with 9 bases between. The germline V gene encodes CDR1 KGHSH and CDR2 LQKENI. The CDR3 nucleotides are TGTGCCAGCTCACCGGCACTACTCTCCTACAATGAGCAGTTCTTC. Its protein product is CASSPALLSYNEQFF.

This clonotype was counted at least ten times. The rearrangement uses TRBV12-3 or TRBV12-4 and TRBJ2-2; the match to TRBD1 covers 10 bases. The J segment lost 2 bases and the V segment lost 7 bases, leaving 7 bases of the junction unmatched. The CDR3 has 16 residues. CDR3 DNA: TGTGCCAGCACACTCGACAGGGGGCCCAACACCGGGGAGCTGTTTTTT. Protein sequence: CASTLDRGPNTGELFF.

The CDR3, as DNA: TGTGCCAGCCATCGAGGGGGGGATGAGCAGTTCTTC. Translation gives CASHRGGDEQFF. The chain uses TRBV6-6 and TRBJ2-1; TRBD2 might be the D (7 bases). The CDR3 spans 12 residues. Germline CDR1 is MNHNY and CDR2 is SVGAGI (reference sequence). Trimming removed 8 bases from V and 8 bases from J, with 13 bases in between.

The chain links TRBV5-1 to TRBJ1-2; D is unclear. This CDR3 comprises 15 residues. V gave up 0 bases and J gave up 8 bases, with 17 bases separating them. Looked up from germline, CDR1 is SGHRS and CDR2 is YFSETQ. The CDR3 DNA reads as TGCGCCAGCAGCTTGGCCGGTGAACTCGCCCAAGGCTACACCTTC. It translates to CASSLAGELAQGYTF.

Many counts were recorded for this clonotype. CDR3 sequence (DNA): TGCGCCAGCAGCCAAGAACCGGTAAACACTGAAGCTTTCTTT. Translating gives CASSQEPVNTEAFF. V gene TRBV4-1 combines with J gene TRBJ1-1; D call uncertain. There are 14 residues in the CDR3. Trimming shortened V by 0 bases and J by 2 bases, and 7 bases separated the two germline ends. Germline V gives CDR1 MGHRA, CDR2 YSYEKL.

This clonotype was counted between two and nine times. The chain uses TRBV20-1 and TRBJ1-5; 7 bases line up with TRBD1. The V segment lost 4 bases and the J segment 2 bases; nucleotides outside the gene matches: 5. CDR3 length equals 14 residues. CDR1 is DFQATT and CDR2 is SNEGSKA in the germline V gene (reference sequence). Here the CDR3 reads CSATTGVGNQPQHF. CDR3 in DNA: TGCAGTGCTACTACAGGGGTTGGCAATCAGCCCCAGCATTTT.

This clonotype appeared many times. This sequence joins TRBV27 and TRBJ1-1; D not certain. CDR1 is MNHEY, CDR2 SMNVEV, per germline (reference sequence). The CDR3 has 15 residues. Trimming took 5 bases from V and 5 from J, leaving 18 bases between them. The CDR3 reads CASSLYRLDGTEAFF. The CDR3 coding sequence is TGTGCCAGCAGTCTCTACCGACTCGACGGGACTGAAGCTTTCTTT.

CDR3 sequence (DNA): TGTGCCAGCAGCTTATGGGGACAGGGGGCTTCAACTGAAGCTTTCTTT. This sequence encodes CASSLWGQGASTEAFF. The chain recombines TRBV7-2 with TRBJ1-1; 12 bases are a match to TRBD1. This CDR3 region has 16 residues. The V and J ends lost 2 bases and 5 bases, in that order; junction bases with no gene match: 6. CDR1 and CDR2 from the germline V gene are SGHTA and FQGNSA.

This clonotype showed up many times. The rearrangement uses TRBV16 and TRBJ1-5, with a weak D call TRBD1 (5 bases). Germline values: CDR1 KGHSY, CDR2 FQNENV. The CDR3 is made up of 14 amino acids. Deletions cut 2 bases from V and 2 bases from J, with 7 bases between. The CDR3 sequence: CASSQGAGNQPQHF. CDR3 in DNA: TGTGCCAGCAGCCAAGGGGCAGGCAATCAGCCCCAGCATTTT.

This clonotype has a count of ten or more. The chain recombines TRBV5-1 with TRBJ2-5; TRBD2 might be the D (6 bases). CDR1 and CDR2 (germline): SGHRS, YFSETQ. CDR3 length: 13 residues. The germline V and J ends were trimmed by 2 bases and 3 bases, with 8 bases remaining between them. CDR3 region: CASSFTGEETQYF. The CDR3 nucleotides read TGCGCCAGCAGCTTTACGGGGGAAGAGACCCAGTACTTC.

This clonotype has at least ten counts. The V gene is TRBV20-1, the J gene TRBJ2-1, with 7 nucleotides matching TRBD1. The CDR3 extends over 12 amino acids. V shed 1 base, J shed 9 bases, and the junction held 3 bases outside the gene matches. Germline values: CDR1 DFQATT, CDR2 SNEGSKA (reference sequence). CDR3 in DNA: TGCAGTGCTAGAGTTACAGGGGTTGAGCAGTTCTTC. This sequence encodes CSARVTGVEQFF.

This clonotype was recorded many times. As DNA, the CDR3 is TGTGCCATCAGGATCCGGCTAGCGGAGCCTGATGAGCAGTTCTTC. This encodes CAIRIRLAEPDEQFF. The genes are TRBV10-3 and TRBJ2-1, with 7 bases fitting TRBD2. CDR1 is ENHRY and CDR2 is SYGVKD in the germline V gene. This CDR3 is 15 amino acids long. After removal of 6 bases from V and 8 bases from J, the junction contained 13 bases not matched to a gene.

This clonotype showed up many times. The rearrangement links TRBV15 to TRBJ2-2; no clear D gene. Per the germline V gene, CDR1 is LNHNV and CDR2 is YYDKDF (reference sequence). V was pared by 5 bases and J by 7 bases, with 17 bases between. This CDR3 has 15 residues. Written as DNA, the CDR3 is TGTGCCACCAGCGTAGGGATGAAGTTTCACGGGGAGCTGTTTTTT. Translating it yields CATSVGMKFHGELFF.

In its sample, this clonotype was seen many times. The chain has TRBV20-1 and TRBJ2-3; tentatively, D is TRBD1 (6 bases). CDR1 DFQATT and CDR2 SNEGSKA come from the germline V gene (reference sequence). V was pared by 0 bases and J by 8 bases, with 18 bases between. The CDR3 totals 15 residues. CDR3: CSAREARGAPGTQYF. CDR3 nucleotides: TGCAGTGCTAGAGAGGCCAGGGGCGCACCCGGTACGCAGTATTTT.

This clonotype was observed at least ten times. The rearrangement uses TRBV2 and TRBJ2-1; 16 bases agree with TRBD2. Germline CDR1 and CDR2: SNHLY and FYNNEI. The V segment lost 5 bases and the J segment 0 bases; nucleotides outside the gene matches: 22. There are 24 residues in the CDR3. The CDR3, as DNA: TGTGCCAGCAGTAAAGGGTTGGGGAGTCGCGGGACTAGCGGGAGGGCTAGCTCCTACAATGAGCAGTTCTTC. Residues: CASSKGLGSRGTSGRASSYNEQFF.

This clonotype came up a few times. V gene TRBV29-1 combines with J gene TRBJ2-5, with 7 bases identical to TRBD2. CDR3 length: 12 amino acids. V lost 7 bases and J lost 1; bases outside the gene matches: 3. CDR1 is SQVTM, CDR2 ANQGSEA, per germline. CDR3 DNA sequence: TGCAGCGGTGGGACTACCCAAGAGACCCAGTACTTC. Its protein product is CSGGTTQETQYF.

This clonotype was seen at least ten times. V and J are TRBV10-3 and TRBJ2-1; D perhaps matches TRBD2 (6 bases). CDR1 and CDR2 from the germline V gene are ENHRY and SYGVKD. This CDR3 contains 16 residues. The V and J ends lost 6 bases and 4 bases respectively, with 19 bases between them. CDR3 region: CAIRSGTLKIYNEQFF. The CDR3 nucleotides are TGTGCCATCAGATCCGGGACTTTGAAAATTTACAATGAGCAGTTCTTC.

Many counts were recorded for this clonotype. This sequence joins TRBV6-2 or TRBV6-3 and TRBJ2-1; D is undetermined. Trimming shortened V by 3 bases and J by 4 bases, and 10 bases separated the two germline ends. This CDR3 has 14 amino acids. Germline CDR1 is MNHEY and CDR2 is SVGEGT. The CDR3 sequence is CASSYQGPYNEQFF. The CDR3 nucleotides read TGTGCCAGCAGTTATCAAGGGCCATACAATGAGCAGTTCTTC.

This clonotype was counted only a few times. The chain couples TRBV21-1 to TRBJ2-7. TRBV21-1 is a known pseudogene. This CDR3 is built from 15 residues. CDR3 region: CASSNWTRETYEQYV. CDR3 bases: TGTGCCAGCAGCAACTGGACCAGAGAGACTTACGAGCAGTACGTC.

This clonotype showed up many times. V and J are TRBV14 and TRBJ2-1, with D unclear. This CDR3 is 17 amino acids long. Trimming took 3 bases from V and 0 from J, leaving 15 bases between them. Germline V CDR1 and CDR2: SGHDN, FVKESK. The CDR3 sequence is CASSQRPRSSSYNEQFF. The CDR3 DNA follows: TGTGCCAGCAGCCAGAGGCCGCGCAGCAGCTCCTACAATGAGCAGTTCTTC.

This clonotype showed up many times. J is TRBJ1-2 and V is TRBV12-3 or TRBV12-4; unclear D gene. This CDR3 contains 14 residues. Trimming removed 1 base at V and 2 bases at J, with 8 bases between. In DNA, the CDR3 is TGTGCCAGCAGTTTAGTCCAGGCGAACTATGGCTACACCTTC. It is translated as CASSLVQANYGYTF.

This clonotype was detected many times. The chain links TRBV6-5 to TRBJ1-1; D is ambiguous. The CDR3 is made up of 13 amino acids. The germline V and J ends were trimmed by 2 bases and 5 bases, with 9 bases remaining between them. CDR1 and CDR2 (germline): MNHEY, SVGAGI. The CDR3 DNA reads as TGTGCCAGCAGTTACCACACCAGTACTGAAGCTTTCTTT. Its translation: CASSYHTSTEAFF.

This clonotype was counted between two and nine times. The rearrangement links TRBV27 to TRBJ2-7; TRBD1 agrees at 12 bases. The CDR3 runs to 14 residues. The junction had 8 bases not matched to a gene; V was cut back by 10 bases and J by 4 bases. Germline V CDR1 and CDR2: MNHEY, SMNVEV (reference sequence). As DNA, the CDR3 is TGTGCCACCTCGGGACAGGGGGCTCCTTACGAGCAGTACTTC. It yields the protein CATSGQGAPYEQYF.

The chain is built from TRBV6-2 or TRBV6-3 and TRBJ2-1, with D possibly matching TRBD2 (5 bases). Germline CDR1 is MNHEY and CDR2 is SVGEGT. V lost 6 bases to trimming and J lost 9 bases, with 18 bases between them. The CDR3 runs to 14 residues. DNA for the CDR3: TGTGCCAGCAGCCGATCGGTCCGGGATCCTGAGCAGTTCTTC. It codes for CASSRSVRDPEQFF.

The table lists this clonotype with a count of one. The chain combines TRBV4-3 with TRBJ1-2; tentatively, D is TRBD1 (5 bases). Trimming left V 3 bases short and J 7 bases short, with 12 bases between. CDR3 length: 13 amino acids. Germline assignment: CDR1 LGHNA and CDR2 YSLEER. The CDR3 spells CASSQGGVVGYTF. The DNA for the CDR3 is TGCGCCAGCAGCCAGGGGGGAGTGGTTGGCTACACCTTC.

In its sample, this clonotype was seen many times. The rearrangement links TRBV6-1 to TRBJ2-7; maybe TRBD1 (6 bases). V was shortened by 6 bases and J by 3 bases, with 18 bases between the two germline ends. CDR3 size: 15 residues. In germline, CDR1 is MNHNS, CDR2 SASEGT. The CDR3 sequence is CASRGYREGFYEQYF. The DNA of the CDR3 is TGTGCCAGCAGGGGCTACAGGGAAGGTTTCTACGAGCAGTACTTC.